The 3 T cell receptor beta chains below come from one sample, sequenced in a study of CD8 T cells in Susac syndrome (dated by TCRdb to 2018 to 2020). The library was generated by the immunoSEQ multiplex PCR assay. RNA was extracted using the RNeasy kit, and about 0.5 to 1 microgram was reverse transcribed with random hexamers. The raw public data were reprocessed by TCRdb itself: fastp quality trimming at Q25, MiXCR clonotype calling, in-frame beta chains only. Each record represents a unique CDR3 protein, reported with the most common genes and DNA among its rows. The sample includes about 66,000 distinct CDR3 sequences, with approximately 94% observed a single time. The ten largest clones take up roughly 0.55% of the sample. The sequencing sample was made of CD8+ T cells from PBMCs. These receptors originate from a human donor with multiple sclerosis.

The chain carries TRBV5-1 and TRBJ1-2; D unclear. V was pared by 2 bases and J by 6 bases, with 5 bases between. The CDR3 contains 11 residues. Germline V lookup: CDR1 SGHRS, CDR2 YFSETQ. The CDR3 sequence: CASSLGNGYTF. CDR3 nucleotide sequence: TGCGCCAGCAGCTTAGGGAATGGCTACACCTTC.

V usage is TRBV9 and J usage is TRBJ2-1; D remains unclear. This CDR3 region has 15 residues. Trimming took off 3 bases at V and 7 bases at J, with 17 bases between the two ends. CDR1 is SGDLS and CDR2 is YYNGEE in the germline V gene. The DNA for the CDR3 is TGTGCCAGCAGCGGCTCCGGAGCCCCCTCTAATGAGCAGTTCTTC. Its translation: CASSGSGAPSNEQFF.

The rearrangement links TRBV14 to TRBJ2-5; D call uncertain. Trimming cost V 4 bases and J 5 bases, with 17 bases left between them. CDR3 length: 15 residues. Per germline, CDR1 SGHDN and CDR2 FVKESK. CDR3 nucleotides: TGTGCCAGCAGCCTGGAGCCCCCTATGGAGGAGACCCAGTACTTC. This translates into CASSLEPPMEETQYF.